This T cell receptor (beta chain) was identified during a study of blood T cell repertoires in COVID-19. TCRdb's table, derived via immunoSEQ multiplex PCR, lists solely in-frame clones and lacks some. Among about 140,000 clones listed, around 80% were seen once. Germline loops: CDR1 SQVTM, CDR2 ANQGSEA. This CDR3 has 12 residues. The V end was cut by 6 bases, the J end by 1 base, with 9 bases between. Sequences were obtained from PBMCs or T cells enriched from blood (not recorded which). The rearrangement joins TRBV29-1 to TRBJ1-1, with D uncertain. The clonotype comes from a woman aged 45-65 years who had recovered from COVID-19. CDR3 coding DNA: TGCAGCGTAGCCCCATCGAACACTGAAGCTTTCTTT. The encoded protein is CSVAPSNTEAFF.